This T cell receptor beta chain was sequenced in a study of shared clonotypes between healthy human individuals. Between the trimmed V and J ends, which lost 4 bases and 4 bases, there was a span of 15 bases. This CDR3 comprises 14 residues. Germline V gene data show CDR1 as SGHNT and CDR2 as YYREEE (reference sequence). CD8 cells regarded as naive lacked CD45RO, were positively chosen for CCR7, and omitted terminally differentiated effector memory CD45RA+ cells. Clones were read by immunoSEQ multiplex PCR, and TCRdb kept only the in-frame ones, dropping some. In the table there are approximately 720,000 clones, about 91% of which are singletons.

V usage is TRBV5-4 and J usage is TRBJ2-7; D perhaps matches TRBD2 (5 bases). The sample comprised naive CD8+ T cells sorted from blood. The source of this sequence is a man aged 30 to 39 in good health. CDR3 DNA sequence: TGTGCCAGCAGCCTTGGCGGGTCCCTATACGAGCAGTACTTC. Encoded protein: CASSLGGSLYEQYF.